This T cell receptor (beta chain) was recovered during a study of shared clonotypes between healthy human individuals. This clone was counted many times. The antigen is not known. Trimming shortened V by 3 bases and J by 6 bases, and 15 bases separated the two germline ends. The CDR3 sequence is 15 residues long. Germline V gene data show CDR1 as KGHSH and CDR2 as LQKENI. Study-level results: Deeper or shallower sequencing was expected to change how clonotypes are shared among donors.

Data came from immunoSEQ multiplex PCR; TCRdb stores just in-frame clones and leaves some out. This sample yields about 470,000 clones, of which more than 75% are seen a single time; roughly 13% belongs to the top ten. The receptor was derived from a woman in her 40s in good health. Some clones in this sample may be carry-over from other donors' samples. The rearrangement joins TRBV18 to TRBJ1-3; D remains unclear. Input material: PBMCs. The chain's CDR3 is CASSPSPQIENTIYF. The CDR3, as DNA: TGTGCCAGCTCACCGTCGCCACAGATAGAAAACACCATATATTTT.